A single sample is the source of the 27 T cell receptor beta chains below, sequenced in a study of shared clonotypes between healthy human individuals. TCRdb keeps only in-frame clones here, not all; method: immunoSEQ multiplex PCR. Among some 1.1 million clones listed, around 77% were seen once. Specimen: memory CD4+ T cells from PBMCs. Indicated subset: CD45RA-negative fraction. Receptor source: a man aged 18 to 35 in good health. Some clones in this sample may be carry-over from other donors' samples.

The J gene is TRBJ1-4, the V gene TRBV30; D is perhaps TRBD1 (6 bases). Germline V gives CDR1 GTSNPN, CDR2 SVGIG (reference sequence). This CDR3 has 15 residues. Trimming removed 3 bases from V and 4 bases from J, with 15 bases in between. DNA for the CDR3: TGTGCCTGGAGAAAGGGACAAGCCCTTAATGAAAAACTGTTTTTT. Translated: CAWRKGQALNEKLFF. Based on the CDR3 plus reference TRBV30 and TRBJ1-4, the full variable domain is SQTIHQWPATLVQPVGSPLSLECTVEGTSNPNLYWYRQAAGRGLQLLFYSVGIGQISSEVPQNLSASRPQDRQFILSSKKLLLSDSGFYLCAWRKGQALNEKLFFGSGTQLSVL.

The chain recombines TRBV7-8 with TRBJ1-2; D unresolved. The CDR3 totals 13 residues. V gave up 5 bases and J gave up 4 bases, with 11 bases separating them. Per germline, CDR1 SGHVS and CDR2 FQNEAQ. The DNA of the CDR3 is TGTGCCAGCAGCCCCCTGATCCCCTATGGCTACACCTTC. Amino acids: CASSPLIPYGYTF.

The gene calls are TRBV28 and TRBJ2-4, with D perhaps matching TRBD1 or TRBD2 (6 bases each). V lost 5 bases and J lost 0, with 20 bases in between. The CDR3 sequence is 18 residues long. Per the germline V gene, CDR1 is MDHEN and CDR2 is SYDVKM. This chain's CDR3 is CASSPGHRGGLAKNIQYF. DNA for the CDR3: TGTGCCAGCAGTCCAGGGCACCGTGGGGGGCTAGCCAAAAACATTCAGTACTTC.

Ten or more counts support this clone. The CDR3 region is CASNDRGPSYEQYF. The DNA of the CDR3 is TGTGCCAGCAATGACAGGGGTCCTTCCTACGAGCAGTACTTC. The chain is built from TRBV6-1 and TRBJ2-7, with TRBD1 matching over 8 bases. V gave up 7 bases and J gave up 1 base; unmatched junction bases: 6. Germline V gene data show CDR1 as MNHNS and CDR2 as SASEGT. CDR3 size: 14 residues.

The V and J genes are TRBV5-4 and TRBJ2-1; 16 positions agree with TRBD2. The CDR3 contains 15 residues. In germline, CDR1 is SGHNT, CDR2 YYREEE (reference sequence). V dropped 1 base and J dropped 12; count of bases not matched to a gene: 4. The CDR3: CASSLMGLAGGAQFF. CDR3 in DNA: TGTGCCAGCAGCTTGATGGGACTAGCGGGAGGGGCGCAGTTCTTC.

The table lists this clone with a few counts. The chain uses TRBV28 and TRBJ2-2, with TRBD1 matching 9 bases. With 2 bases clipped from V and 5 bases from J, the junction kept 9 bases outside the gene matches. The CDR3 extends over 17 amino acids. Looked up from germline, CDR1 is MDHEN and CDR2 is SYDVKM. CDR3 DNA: TGTGCCAGCAGTTTAAGTCTTACAGGGGGCTGGACCGGGGAGCTGTTTTTT. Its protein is CASSLSLTGGWTGELFF.

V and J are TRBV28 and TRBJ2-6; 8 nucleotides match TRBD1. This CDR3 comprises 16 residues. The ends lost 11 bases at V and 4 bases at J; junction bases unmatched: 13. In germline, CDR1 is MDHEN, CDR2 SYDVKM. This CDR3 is CAEEGQGATGANVLTF. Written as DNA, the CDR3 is TGTGCCGAGGAAGGGCAGGGGGCAACAGGGGCCAACGTCCTGACTTTC.

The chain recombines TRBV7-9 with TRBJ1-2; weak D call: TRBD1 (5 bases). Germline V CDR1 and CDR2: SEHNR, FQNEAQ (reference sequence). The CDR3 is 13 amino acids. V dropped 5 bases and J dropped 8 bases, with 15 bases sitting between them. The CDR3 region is CASSRDSVNGYTF. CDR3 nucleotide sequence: TGTGCCAGCAGCCGAGACAGCGTGAACGGCTACACCTTC.

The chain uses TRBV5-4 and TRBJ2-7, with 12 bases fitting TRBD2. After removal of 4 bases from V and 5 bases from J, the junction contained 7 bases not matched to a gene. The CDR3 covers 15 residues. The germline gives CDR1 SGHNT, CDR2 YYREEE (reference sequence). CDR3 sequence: CASSRGLAGRNEQYF. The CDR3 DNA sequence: TGTGCCAGCAGCAGGGGACTAGCGGGTAGGAACGAGCAGTACTTC.

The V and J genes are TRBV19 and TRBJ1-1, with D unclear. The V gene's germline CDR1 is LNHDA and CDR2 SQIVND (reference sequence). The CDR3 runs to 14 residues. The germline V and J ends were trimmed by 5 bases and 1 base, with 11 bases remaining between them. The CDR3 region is CASSPRTENTEAFF. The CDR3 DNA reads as TGTGCCAGTAGTCCTCGGACCGAGAACACTGAAGCTTTCTTT. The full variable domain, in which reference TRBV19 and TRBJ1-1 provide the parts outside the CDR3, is DGGITQSPKYLFRKEGQNVTLSCEQNLNHDAMYWYRQDPGQGLRLIYYSQIVNDFQKGDIAEGYSVSREKKESFPLTVTSAQKNPTAFYLCASSPRTENTEAFFGQGTRLTVV.

Here the CDR3 reads CASAGVVGAEQYF. In DNA, the CDR3 is TGTGCCAGCGCCGGGGTCGTGGGGGCAGAGCAGTACTTC. The genes are TRBV27 and TRBJ2-7, with D maybe TRBD1 (6 bases). From germline, CDR1 is MNHEY and CDR2 SMNVEV (reference sequence). The CDR3 spans 13 residues. V shed 8 bases and J shed 7 bases, with 18 bases lying between them.

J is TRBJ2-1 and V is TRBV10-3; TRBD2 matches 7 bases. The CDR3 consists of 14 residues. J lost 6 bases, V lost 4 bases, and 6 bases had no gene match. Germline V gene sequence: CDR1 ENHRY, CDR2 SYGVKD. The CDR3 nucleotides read TGTGCCATCAGTGCGACTAGCCTACCCAATGAGCAGTTCTTC. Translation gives CAISATSLPNEQFF.

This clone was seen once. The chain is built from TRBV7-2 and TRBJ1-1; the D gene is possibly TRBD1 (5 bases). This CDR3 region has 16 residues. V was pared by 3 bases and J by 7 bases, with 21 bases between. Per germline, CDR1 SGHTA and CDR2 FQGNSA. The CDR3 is CASSLLFRARRGEAFF. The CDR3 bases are TGTGCCAGCAGCTTGTTATTCCGGGCTCGAAGGGGTGAAGCTTTCTTT.

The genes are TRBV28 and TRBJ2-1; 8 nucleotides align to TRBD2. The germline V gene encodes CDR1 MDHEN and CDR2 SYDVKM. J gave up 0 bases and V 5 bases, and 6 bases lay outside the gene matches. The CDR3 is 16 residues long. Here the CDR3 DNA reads TGTGCCAGCAGTCGCAGCGGGGGAAGCTCCTACAATGAGCAGTTCTTC. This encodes CASSRSGGSSYNEQFF. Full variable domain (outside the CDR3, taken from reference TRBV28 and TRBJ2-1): DVKVTQSSRYLVKRTGEKVFLECVQDMDHENMFWYRQDPGLGLRLIYFSYDVKMKEKGDIPEGYSVSREKKERFSLILESASTNQTSMYLCASSRSGGSSYNEQFFGPGTRLTVL.

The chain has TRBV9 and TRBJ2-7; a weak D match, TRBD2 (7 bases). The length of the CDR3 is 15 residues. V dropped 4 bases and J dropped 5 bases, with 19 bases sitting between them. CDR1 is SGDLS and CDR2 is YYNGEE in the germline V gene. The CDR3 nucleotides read TGTGCCAGCAGCTTCTCCCCGGGGGGCAAGGACGAGCAGTACTTC. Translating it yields CASSFSPGGKDEQYF.

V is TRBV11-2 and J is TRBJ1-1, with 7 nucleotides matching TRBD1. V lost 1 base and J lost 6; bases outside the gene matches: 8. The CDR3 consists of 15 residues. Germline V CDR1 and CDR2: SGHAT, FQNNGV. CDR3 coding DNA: TGTGCCAGCAGCTTAGGAAGAACAGGGGTGTCTGAAGCTTTCTTT. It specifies CASSLGRTGVSEAFF. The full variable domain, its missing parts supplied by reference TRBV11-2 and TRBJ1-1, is EAGVAQSPRYKIIEKRQSVAFWCNPISGHATLYWYQQILGQGPKLLIQFQNNGVVDDSQLPKDRFSAERLKGVDSTLKIQPAKLEDSAVYLCASSLGRTGVSEAFFGQGTRLTVV.

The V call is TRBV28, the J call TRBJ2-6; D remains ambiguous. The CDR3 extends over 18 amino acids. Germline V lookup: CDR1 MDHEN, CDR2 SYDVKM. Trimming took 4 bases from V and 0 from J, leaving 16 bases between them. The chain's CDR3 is CASSSPSFGVSGANVLTF. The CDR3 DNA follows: TGTGCCAGCAGTTCCCCTTCGTTTGGGGTCTCTGGGGCCAACGTCCTGACTTTC.

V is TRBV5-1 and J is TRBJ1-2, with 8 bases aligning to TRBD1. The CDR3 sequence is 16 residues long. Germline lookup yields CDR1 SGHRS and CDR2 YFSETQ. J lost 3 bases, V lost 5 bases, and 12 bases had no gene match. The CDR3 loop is CASSWGAGGPHYGYTF. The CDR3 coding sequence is TGCGCCAGCAGTTGGGGGGCAGGGGGCCCCCACTATGGCTACACCTTC.

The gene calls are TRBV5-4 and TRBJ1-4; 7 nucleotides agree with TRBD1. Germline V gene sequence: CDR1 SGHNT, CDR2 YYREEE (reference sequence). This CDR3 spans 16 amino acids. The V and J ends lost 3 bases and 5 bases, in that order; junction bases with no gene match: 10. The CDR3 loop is CASSSLGDSRNEKLFF. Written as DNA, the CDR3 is TGTGCCAGCAGCTCCTTGGGGGACAGCAGAAATGAAAAACTGTTTTTT. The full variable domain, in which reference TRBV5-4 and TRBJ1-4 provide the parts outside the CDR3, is ETGVTQSPTHLIKTRGQQVTLRCSSQSGHNTVSWYQQALGQGPQFIFQYYREEENGRGNFPPRFSGLQFPNYSSELNVNALELDDSALYLCASSSLGDSRNEKLFFGSGTQLSVL.

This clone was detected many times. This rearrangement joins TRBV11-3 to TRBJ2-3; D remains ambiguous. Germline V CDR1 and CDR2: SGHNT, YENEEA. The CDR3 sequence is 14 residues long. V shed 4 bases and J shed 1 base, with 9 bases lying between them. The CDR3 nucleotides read TGTGCCAGCAGCTCCCAGGCCGGCACAGATACGCAGTATTTT. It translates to CASSSQAGTDTQYF.

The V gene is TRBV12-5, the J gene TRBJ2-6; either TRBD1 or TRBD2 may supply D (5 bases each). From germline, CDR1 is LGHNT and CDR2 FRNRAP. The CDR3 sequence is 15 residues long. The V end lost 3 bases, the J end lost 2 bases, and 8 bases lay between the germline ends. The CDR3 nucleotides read TGTGCTAGTGGTTTATGGGGGACTGGGGCCAACGTCCTGACTTTC. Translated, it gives CASGLWGTGANVLTF.

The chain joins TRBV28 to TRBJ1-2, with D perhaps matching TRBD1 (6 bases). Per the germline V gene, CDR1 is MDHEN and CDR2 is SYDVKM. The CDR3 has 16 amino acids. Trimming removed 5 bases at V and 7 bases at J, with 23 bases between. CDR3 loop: CASSHEVTGAESGYTF. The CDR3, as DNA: TGTGCCAGCAGTCATGAGGTAACGGGGGCAGAAAGTGGCTACACCTTC.

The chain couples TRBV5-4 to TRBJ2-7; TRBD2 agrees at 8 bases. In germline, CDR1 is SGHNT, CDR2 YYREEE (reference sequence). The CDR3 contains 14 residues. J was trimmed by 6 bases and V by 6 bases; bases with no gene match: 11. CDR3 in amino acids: CASTSGPGGLEQYF. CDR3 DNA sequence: TGTGCCAGCACCTCGGGACCGGGGGGGCTCGAGCAGTACTTC.

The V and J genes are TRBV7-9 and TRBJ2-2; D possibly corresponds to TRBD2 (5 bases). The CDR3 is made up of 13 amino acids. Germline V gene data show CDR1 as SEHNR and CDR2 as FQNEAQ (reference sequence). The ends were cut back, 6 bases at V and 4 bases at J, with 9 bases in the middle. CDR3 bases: TGTGCCAGCAGTAGAGGGTTCACCGGGGAGCTGTTTTTT. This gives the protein CASSRGFTGELFF.

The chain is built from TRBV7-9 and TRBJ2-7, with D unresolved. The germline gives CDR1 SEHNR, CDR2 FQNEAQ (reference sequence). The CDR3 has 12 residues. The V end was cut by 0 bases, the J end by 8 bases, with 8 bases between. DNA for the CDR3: TGTGCCAGCAGCTTAGCGGGTAGGAAGCAGTACTTC. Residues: CASSLAGRKQYF.

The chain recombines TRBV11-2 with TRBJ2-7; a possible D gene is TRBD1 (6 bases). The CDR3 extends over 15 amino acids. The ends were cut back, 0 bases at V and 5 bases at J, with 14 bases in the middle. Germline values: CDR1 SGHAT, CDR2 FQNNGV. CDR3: CASSLDLGRGNEQYF. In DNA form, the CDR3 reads TGTGCCAGCAGCTTAGATCTGGGCAGGGGCAACGAGCAGTACTTC. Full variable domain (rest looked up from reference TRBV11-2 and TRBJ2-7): EAGVAQSPRYKIIEKRQSVAFWCNPISGHATLYWYQQILGQGPKLLIQFQNNGVVDDSQLPKDRFSAERLKGVDSTLKIQPAKLEDSAVYLCASSLDLGRGNEQYFGPGTRLTVT.

As DNA, the CDR3 is TGTGCCAGCAGCCGCGAAACAGGGGTGACAGATACGCAGTATTTT. Protein sequence: CASSRETGVTDTQYF. The chain carries TRBV4-2 and TRBJ2-3; 7 bases line up with TRBD1. Germline V gene data show CDR1 as LGHNA and CDR2 as YNFKEQ. The junction had 7 bases not matched to a gene; V was cut back by 4 bases and J by 3 bases. The length of the CDR3 is 15 residues.